The following is a TCR beta chain sequence with its context. As yet, its antigen is unknown. It was with 60 Vbeta and 13 Jbeta primers that the PCR ran. Some clones are missing from TCRdb's copy, which holds only in-frame ones; the method was immunoSEQ multiplex PCR. The sample includes more than 150,000 clones, approximately 80% of them seen just once. From germline, CDR1 is MDHEN and CDR2 SYDVKM. CDR3 length equals 12 residues. V lost 3 bases and J 7 bases, leaving 10 bases between the germline ends. These data are taken from a study of cytomegalovirus exposure and HLA in healthy donors. Overall study: There were under 130 million unique TCR beta sequences, drawn from around 180 million T cells, in an earlier analysis. The study, taken as a whole, reports: In a later analysis, across HLA loci, associated TCR counts were highest for DRB1, lowest for HLA-C. Apart from CMV serostatus, no immune exposure information was available. Most TCRs appeared rarely, but some public TCRs recurred in many donors.

Sequenced sample: PBMCs. The receptor comes from a woman between 50 and 59 years old in good health and CMV-seropositive. The V call is TRBV28, the J call TRBJ2-7, with no clear D. CDR3 in DNA: TGTGCCAGCAGTTTGAGGTTTGTTGAGCAGTACTTC. Translation gives CASSLRFVEQYF.